Presented here are 18 T cell receptor beta chains from one specimen sequenced in a study of blood T cell repertoires in COVID-19. The assay was immunoSEQ multiplex PCR, and TCRdb's table has in-frame clones only and misses some. Of 35,000 to 50,000 clones in the sample, roughly 68% were seen once. The source material was peripheral blood. The receptors shown here come from a man older than 75 with acute or convalescent COVID-19.

This chain connects TRBV20-1 to TRBJ2-1, with D perhaps matching TRBD1 (5 bases). Germline assignment: CDR1 DFQATT and CDR2 SNEGSKA (reference sequence). CDR3 size: 11 residues. With 5 bases removed from V and 12 bases from J, the gap between germline ends came to 14 bases. The CDR3 DNA is TGCAGTGCTTTGCAGGGTGTTCGGCAGTTCTTC. Residues: CSALQGVRQFF.

This chain links TRBV7-2 with TRBJ2-6, with 8 bases lining up with TRBD2. Germline V gene data show CDR1 as SGHTA and CDR2 as FQGNSA. V trimming: 4 bases; J trimming: 0 bases; junction bases outside the gene matches: 11. The CDR3 length is 19 residues. The CDR3 DNA is TGTGCCAGCAGCTCGACAAGCGGGAGTACTCTCTCTGGGGCCAACGTCCTGACTTTC. Encoded protein: CASSSTSGSTLSGANVLTF. Variable domain in full (rest from reference TRBV7-2 and TRBJ2-6): GAGVSQSPSNKVTEKGKDVELRCDPISGHTALYWYRQSLGQGLEFLIYFQGNSAPDKSGLPSDRFSAERTGGSVSTLTIQRTQQEDSAVYLCASSSTSGSTLSGANVLTFGAGSRLTVL.

In its sample, this clone was seen once. The chain links TRBV2 to TRBJ2-7; 9 nucleotides line up with TRBD2. CDR1 is SNHLY, CDR2 FYNNEI, per germline. V was pared by 0 bases and J by 0 bases, with 18 bases of the junction left unmatched. This CDR3 comprises 21 residues. The CDR3 DNA sequence: TGTGCCAGCAGTGAAGCGCTTCCGGCGGGAGGGGCATTTGGGACCTCCTACGAGCAGTACTTC. It yields the protein CASSEALPAGGAFGTSYEQYF.

The genes are TRBV5-4 and TRBJ2-7, with TRBD2 matching over 11 bases. Trimming at V came to 4 bases and at J to 4 bases, leaving 10 bases not matched to a gene. This CDR3 is 16 amino acids long. CDR1 and CDR2 from the germline V gene are SGHNT and YYREEE (reference sequence). CDR3: CASSPTGTSGAYEQYF. Written as DNA, the CDR3 is TGTGCCAGCAGCCCCACCGGGACTAGCGGAGCTTACGAGCAGTACTTC.

CDR3: CASSLSPRQYSYNEQFF. CDR3 in DNA: TGTGCCAGCAGTTTATCCCCGAGACAGTACTCCTACAATGAGCAGTTCTTC. The chain has TRBV27 and TRBJ2-1; maybe TRBD1 (5 bases). The germline CDR1 and CDR2 sequences are MNHEY and SMNVEV (reference sequence). The CDR3 extends over 17 amino acids. V was pared by 0 bases and J by 0 bases, with 12 bases between.

The chain combines TRBV10-3 with TRBJ2-3; D uncertain. The CDR3 spans 14 residues. Per the germline V gene, CDR1 is ENHRY and CDR2 is SYGVKD. The ends were cut back, 6 bases at V and 0 bases at J, with 10 bases in the middle. As DNA, the CDR3 is TGTGCCATCAGCAGTTTTTCTAGCACAGATACGCAGTATTTT. Translating gives CAISSFSSTDTQYF.

This clone occurred a few times. The V call is TRBV6-2 or TRBV6-3, the J call TRBJ1-1; D is perhaps TRBD1 (6 bases). Trimming cost V 6 bases and J 4 bases, with 15 bases left between them. Germline V gene sequence: CDR1 MNHEY, CDR2 SVGEGT. The CDR3 sequence is 14 residues long. The CDR3 DNA sequence: TGTGCCAGCAGCGAATACGCAGGGGTCACTGAAGCTTTCTTT. Protein product: CASSEYAGVTEAFF.

The V and J genes are TRBV3-1 (or the pseudogene TRBV3-2) and TRBJ2-1; the D gene is possibly TRBD2 (6 bases). V was pared by 0 bases and J by 7 bases, with 16 bases between. The V gene's germline CDR1 is LGHDT and CDR2 YNNKEL (reference sequence). The CDR3 length is 16 residues. The CDR3 reads CASSQEGRGRANEQFF. CDR3 nucleotide sequence: TGTGCCAGCAGCCAAGAAGGGCGGGGTCGGGCTAATGAGCAGTTCTTC.

V is TRBV18 and J is TRBJ2-2; TRBD1 matches 7 bases. CDR1 is KGHSH and CDR2 is LQKENI in the germline V gene. This CDR3 comprises 16 residues. With V trimmed by 6 bases and J by 5 bases, 12 bases remained unmatched. CDR3 in amino acids: CASSFRQGIHTGELFF. CDR3 in DNA: TGTGCCAGCTCGTTTCGACAGGGTATACATACCGGGGAGCTGTTTTTT.

This clone came up a few times. The chain uses TRBV10-3 and TRBJ1-5; no definite D call. The germline V gene encodes CDR1 ENHRY and CDR2 SYGVKD. Trimming removed 2 bases at V and 7 bases at J, with 9 bases between. This CDR3 comprises 13 residues. CDR3 DNA: TGTGCCATCAGTGAGATCGAGAGCCAGCCCCAGCATTTT. This gives the protein CAISEIESQPQHF.

The chain couples TRBV3-1 (or the pseudogene TRBV3-2) to TRBJ2-1; TRBD2 might be the D (6 bases). The CDR3 length is 15 residues. Trimming shortened V by 1 base and J by 5 bases, and 12 bases separated the two germline ends. Looked up from germline, CDR1 is LGHDT and CDR2 is YNNKEL (reference sequence). CDR3 DNA sequence: TGTGCCAGCAGCCAAGGGAGCGGGTTCGACAATGAGCAGTTCTTC. Protein sequence: CASSQGSGFDNEQFF.

This clone has more than one count but fewer than ten. This chain uses TRBV11-2 with TRBJ1-5, with 7 bases aligning to TRBD1. Germline CDR1 is SGHAT and CDR2 is FQNNGV. This CDR3 comprises 15 residues. V shed 2 bases and J 4 bases; nucleotides not matched to a gene: 5. The CDR3 nucleotides read TGTGCCAGCAGCTTAAGGGACAGACTAAATCAGCCCCAGCATTTT. This encodes CASSLRDRLNQPQHF.

The V call is TRBV28, the J call TRBJ1-4; the D gene is possibly TRBD1 (6 bases). V lost 5 bases to trimming and J lost 1 base, with 11 bases between them. Germline lookup yields CDR1 MDHEN and CDR2 SYDVKM. The CDR3 has 15 amino acids. The CDR3 spells CASSPSRGTNEKLFF. The CDR3 nucleotides read TGTGCCAGCAGTCCTTCCAGGGGAACTAATGAAAAACTGTTTTTT.

CDR3 amino acids: CASSRDRAVNQPQHF. Here the CDR3 DNA reads TGTGCCAGCAGCCGAGACAGGGCCGTCAATCAGCCCCAGCATTTT. This rearrangement joins TRBV7-8 to TRBJ1-5, with 7 bases fitting TRBD1. The CDR3 contains 15 residues. Germline V lookup: CDR1 SGHVS, CDR2 FQNEAQ. The V segment lost 5 bases and the J segment 3 bases; nucleotides outside the gene matches: 7.

This clone was counted between two and nine times. The chain couples TRBV7-9 to TRBJ1-2, with 9 bases aligning to TRBD1. This CDR3 is built from 13 residues. The V and J ends lost 5 bases and 9 bases, in that order; junction bases with no gene match: 7. Germline V gene sequence: CDR1 SEHNR, CDR2 FQNEAQ (reference sequence). Written as DNA, the CDR3 is TGTGCCAGCAGCGCCCGGGACAGGGCTAGCTACACCTTC. This encodes CASSARDRASYTF. The complete variable domain, with remaining parts taken from reference TRBV7-9 and TRBJ1-2, reads DTGVSQNPRHKITKRGQNVTFRCDPISEHNRLYWYRQTLGQGPEFLTYFQNEAQLEKSRLLSDRFSAERPKGSFSTLEIQRTEQGDSAMYLCASSARDRASYTFGSGTRLTVV.

The sample holds one count of this clone. Because the CDR3's place on the DNA is in doubt, the DNA is left out and the CDR3 is given as listed by TCRdb. V usage is TRBV5-1 and J usage is TRBJ2-7; the listed D gene, TRBD2, was not tested against the DNA. The CDR3 is 13 residues long, ends included. Germline assignment: CDR1 SGHRS and CDR2 YFSETQ. The CDR3 is CASSFGPGDEQYF.

V usage is TRBV6-6 and J usage is TRBJ2-2; 8 bases are shared with TRBD1. CDR3 length equals 14 residues. Germline V gives CDR1 MNHNY, CDR2 SVGAGI (reference sequence). Germline trimming cut 2 bases from V and 5 bases from J; bases unmatched to any gene: 1. The CDR3 spells CASSYTGGTGELFF. In nucleotides, the CDR3 is TGTGCCAGCAGTTACACAGGGGGGACCGGGGAGCTGTTTTTT.

This sequence joins TRBV7-2 and TRBJ2-2, with TRBD2 matching over 15 bases. Per germline, CDR1 SGHTA and CDR2 FQGNSA. CDR3 length equals 17 residues. With V trimmed by 5 bases and J by 4 bases, 5 bases remained unmatched. The chain's CDR3 is CASSAPGLAGGTGELFF. The DNA for the CDR3 is TGTGCCAGCAGCGCCCCGGGACTAGCGGGAGGCACCGGGGAGCTGTTTTTT.